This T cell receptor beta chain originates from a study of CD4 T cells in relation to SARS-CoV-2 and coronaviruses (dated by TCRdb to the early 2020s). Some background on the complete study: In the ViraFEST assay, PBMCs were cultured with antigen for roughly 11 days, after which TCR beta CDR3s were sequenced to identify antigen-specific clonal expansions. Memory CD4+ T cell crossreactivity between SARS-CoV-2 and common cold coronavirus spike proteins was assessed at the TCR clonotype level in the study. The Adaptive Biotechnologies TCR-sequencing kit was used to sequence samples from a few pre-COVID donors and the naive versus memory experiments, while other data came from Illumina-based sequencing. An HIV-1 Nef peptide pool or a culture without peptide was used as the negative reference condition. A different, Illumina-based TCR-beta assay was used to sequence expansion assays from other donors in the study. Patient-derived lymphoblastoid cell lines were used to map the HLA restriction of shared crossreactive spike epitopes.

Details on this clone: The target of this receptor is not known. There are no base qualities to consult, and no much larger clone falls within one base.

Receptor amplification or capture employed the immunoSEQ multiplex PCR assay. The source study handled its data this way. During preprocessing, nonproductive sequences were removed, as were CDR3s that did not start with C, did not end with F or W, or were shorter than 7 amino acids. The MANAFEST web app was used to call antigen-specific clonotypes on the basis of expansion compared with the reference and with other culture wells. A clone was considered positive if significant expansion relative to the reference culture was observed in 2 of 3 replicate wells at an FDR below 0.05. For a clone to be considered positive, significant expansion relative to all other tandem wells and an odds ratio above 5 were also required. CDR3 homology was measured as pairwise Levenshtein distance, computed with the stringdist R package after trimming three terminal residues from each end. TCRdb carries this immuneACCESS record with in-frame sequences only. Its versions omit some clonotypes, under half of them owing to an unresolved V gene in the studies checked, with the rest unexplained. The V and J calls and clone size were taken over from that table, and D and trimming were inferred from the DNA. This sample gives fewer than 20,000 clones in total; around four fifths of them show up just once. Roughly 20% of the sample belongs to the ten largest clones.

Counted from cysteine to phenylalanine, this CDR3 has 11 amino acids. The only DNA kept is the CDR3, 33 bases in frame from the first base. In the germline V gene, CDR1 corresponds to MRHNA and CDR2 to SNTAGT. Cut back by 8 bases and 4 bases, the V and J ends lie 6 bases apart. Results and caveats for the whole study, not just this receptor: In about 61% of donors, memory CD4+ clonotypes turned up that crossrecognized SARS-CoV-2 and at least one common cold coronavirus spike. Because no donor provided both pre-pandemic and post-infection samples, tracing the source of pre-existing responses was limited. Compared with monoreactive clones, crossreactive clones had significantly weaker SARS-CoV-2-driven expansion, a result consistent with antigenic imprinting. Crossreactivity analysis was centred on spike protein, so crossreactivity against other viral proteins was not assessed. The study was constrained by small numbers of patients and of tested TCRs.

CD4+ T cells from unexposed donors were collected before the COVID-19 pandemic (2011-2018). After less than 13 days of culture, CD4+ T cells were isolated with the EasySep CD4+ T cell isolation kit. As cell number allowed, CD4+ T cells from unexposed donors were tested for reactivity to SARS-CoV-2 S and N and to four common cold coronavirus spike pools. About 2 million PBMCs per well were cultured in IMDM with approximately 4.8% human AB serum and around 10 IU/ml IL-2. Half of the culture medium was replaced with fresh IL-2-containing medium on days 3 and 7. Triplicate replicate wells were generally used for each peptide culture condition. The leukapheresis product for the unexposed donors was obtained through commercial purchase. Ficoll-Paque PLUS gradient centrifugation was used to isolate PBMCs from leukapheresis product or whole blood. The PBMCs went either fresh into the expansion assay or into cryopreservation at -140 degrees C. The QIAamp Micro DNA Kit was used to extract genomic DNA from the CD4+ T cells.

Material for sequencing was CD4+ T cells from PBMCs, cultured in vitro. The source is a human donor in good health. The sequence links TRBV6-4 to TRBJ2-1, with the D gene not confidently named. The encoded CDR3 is CASPKYNEQFF. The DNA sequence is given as TGTGCCAGCCCGAAGTACAATGAGCAGTTCTTC.